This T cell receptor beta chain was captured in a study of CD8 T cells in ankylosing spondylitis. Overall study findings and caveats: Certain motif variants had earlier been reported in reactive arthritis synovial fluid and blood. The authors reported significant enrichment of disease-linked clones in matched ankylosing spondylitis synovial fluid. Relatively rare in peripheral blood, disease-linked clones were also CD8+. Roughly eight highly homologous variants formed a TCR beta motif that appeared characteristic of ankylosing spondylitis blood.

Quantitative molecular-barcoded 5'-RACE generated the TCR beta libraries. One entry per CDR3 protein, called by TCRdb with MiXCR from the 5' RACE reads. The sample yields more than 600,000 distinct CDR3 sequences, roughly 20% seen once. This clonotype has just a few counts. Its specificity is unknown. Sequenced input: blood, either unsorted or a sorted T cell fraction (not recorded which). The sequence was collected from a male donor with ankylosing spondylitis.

CDR3 coding DNA: TGCAGCGTTGAAGATCCGGGGTCCAGGGGAATCTACGAGCAGTACTTC. It yields the protein CSVEDPGSRGIYEQYF. The chain links TRBV29-1 to TRBJ2-7, with D possibly matching TRBD1 (6 bases). This CDR3 has 16 residues. Germline CDR1 and CDR2: SQVTM and ANQGSEA. With 0 bases removed from V and 3 bases from J, the gap between germline ends came to 18 bases.